The 27 T cell receptor beta chains reported below all come from one sample, sequenced in a study of OX40 agonist ivuxolimab in advanced cancers. The protocol was immunoSEQ multiplex PCR, while the TCRdb copy is restricted to in-frame clones and leaves out a portion. The sample records some 60,000 clones, roughly 87% being singletons. Specimen: CD4+ or CD8+ T cells sorted from blood, collected in a trial of the OX40 agonist ivuxolimab. The receptors were sampled from an adult with an advanced solid tumor such as melanoma, head and neck, liver or kidney cancer.

V and J are TRBV5-6 and TRBJ2-3, with D unresolved. With 4 bases removed from V and 1 base from J, the gap between germline ends came to 7 bases. This CDR3 has 13 amino acids. Germline lookup yields CDR1 SGHDT and CDR2 YYEEEE. The CDR3 loop is CASSPVGTDTQYF. CDR3 nucleotides: TGTGCCAGCAGCCCAGTGGGCACAGATACGCAGTATTTT.

This sequence joins TRBV18 and TRBJ2-1; 14 bases fit TRBD2. This CDR3 is built from 18 residues. Germline V gives CDR1 KGHSH, CDR2 LQKENI. V lost 0 bases and J lost 10; bases outside the gene matches: 11. The CDR3 DNA reads TGTGCCAGCTCACCACCGCTGGGACTAGCGGGGGTTACCAACGAGCAGTTCTTC. Its translation: CASSPPLGLAGVTNEQFF.

This chain uses TRBV29-1 with TRBJ2-3; 9 bases are shared with TRBD1. Per germline, CDR1 SQVTM and CDR2 ANQGSEA. The CDR3 sequence is 14 residues long. Germline trimming cut 6 bases from V and 3 bases from J; bases unmatched to any gene: 7. CDR3 amino acids: CSVADRGGTDTQYF. CDR3 DNA sequence: TGCAGCGTGGCTGACAGGGGGGGAACAGATACGCAGTATTTT.

In DNA form, the CDR3 reads TGTGCCAGCAGTATACAGGGACAGCAGCAGTACTTC. This sequence encodes CASSIQGQQQYF. The V and J genes are TRBV6-6 and TRBJ2-7; 7 bases map to TRBD1. Germline-derived CDR1 and CDR2 are MNHNY and SVGAGI (reference sequence). The CDR3 extends over 12 amino acids. The V and J ends lost 5 bases and 8 bases, in that order; junction bases with no gene match: 6.

The gene calls are TRBV5-1 and TRBJ1-2; a possible D gene is TRBD1 (6 bases). The length of the CDR3 is 13 residues. Germline loops: CDR1 SGHRS, CDR2 YFSETQ. V lost 6 bases to trimming and J lost 7 bases, with 16 bases between them. Written as DNA, the CDR3 is TGCGCCAGCACCGCCCCGGGGGGCAGTGGCTACACCTTC. Protein sequence: CASTAPGGSGYTF.

The V and J genes are TRBV6-5 and TRBJ2-6, with TRBD1 as a possible D gene (6 bases). Germline values: CDR1 MNHEY, CDR2 SVGAGI. V shed 10 bases and J shed 2 bases, with 9 bases lying between them. CDR3 length: 13 amino acids. This CDR3 reads CATRTAGANVLTF. The CDR3 region has the DNA TGTGCCACCAGGACAGCTGGGGCCAACGTCCTGACTTTC.

Here the CDR3 DNA reads TGTGCCAGCAGCTTAGAAAGTTGGGTTTCAGGAAACACCATATATTTT. As protein: CASSLESWVSGNTIYF. This chain uses TRBV7-6 with TRBJ1-3, with unresolved D. Germline CDR1 and CDR2: SGHVS and FNYEAQ. The CDR3 loop spans 16 amino acids. Trimming left V 1 base short and J 4 bases short, with 14 bases between. The full variable domain, completed using reference TRBV7-6 and TRBJ1-3, is GAGVSQSPRYKVTKRGQDVALRCDPISGHVSLYWYRQALGQGPEFLTYFNYEAQQDKSGLPNDRFSAERPEGSISTLTIQRTEQRDSAMYRCASSLESWVSGNTIYFGEGSWLTVV.

This chain uses TRBV5-5 with TRBJ1-5, with TRBD1 as a possible D gene (6 bases). Trimming shortened V by 3 bases and J by 0 bases, and 10 bases separated the two germline ends. The CDR3 loop spans 15 amino acids. Germline assignment: CDR1 SGHKS and CDR2 YYEKEE (reference sequence). In nucleotides, the CDR3 is TGTGCCAGCAGCTGGACAGCCGATAGCAATCAGCCCCAGCATTTT. It is translated as CASSWTADSNQPQHF.

The chain recombines TRBV7-2 with TRBJ2-7; D not certain. V was shortened by 6 bases and J by 0 bases, with 15 bases between the two germline ends. The V gene's germline CDR1 is SGHTA and CDR2 FQGNSA. The CDR3 extends over 15 amino acids. This chain's CDR3 is CASRSDRLRSYEQYF. CDR3 DNA: TGTGCCAGCAGATCTGACCGGTTACGCTCCTACGAGCAGTACTTC.

The chain recombines TRBV20-1 with TRBJ2-5; 9 positions agree with TRBD1. The germline V gene has CDR1 DFQATT and CDR2 SNEGSKA (reference sequence). This CDR3 has 11 residues. The junction had 0 bases not matched to a gene; V was cut back by 7 bases and J by 3 bases. In nucleotides, the CDR3 is TGCAGTGGGACAGGGGAAGAGACCCAGTACTTC. Amino acid sequence: CSGTGEETQYF.

This rearrangement joins TRBV6-6 to TRBJ1-2, with TRBD1 identical over 9 bases. V was pared by 5 bases and J by 2 bases, with 3 bases of the junction left unmatched. Looked up from germline, CDR1 is MNHNY and CDR2 is SVGAGI (reference sequence). The CDR3 has 14 residues. The DNA of the CDR3 is TGTGCCAGCAGTGTCGGGACAGGGAACTATGGCTACACCTTC. Its protein product is CASSVGTGNYGYTF.

V usage is TRBV9 and J usage is TRBJ1-6, with D maybe TRBD1 (6 bases). This CDR3 contains 16 residues. V was shortened by 4 bases and J by 5 bases, with 16 bases between the two germline ends. Per germline, CDR1 SGDLS and CDR2 YYNGEE. In DNA form, the CDR3 reads TGTGCCAGCAGCCCACAGGGTGGGGGACATAATTCACCCCTCCACTTT. Residues: CASSPQGGGHNSPLHF.

V and J are TRBV11-1 and TRBJ2-3; tentative D call: TRBD2 (6 bases). Per germline, CDR1 SGHAT and CDR2 FQDESV (reference sequence). Deletions cut 6 bases from V and 5 bases from J, with 24 bases between. CDR3 size: 17 residues. CDR3 bases: TGTGCCAGCAGTTCCATCACCGGGACTCCCTCGGGAGATACGCAGTATTTT. Residues: CASSSITGTPSGDTQYF.

The J gene is TRBJ2-7, the V gene TRBV7-8, with a tentative D call TRBD2 (7 bases). The CDR3 loop spans 14 amino acids. Germline V gene sequence: CDR1 SGHVS, CDR2 FQNEAQ. Trimming cost V 5 bases and J 6 bases, with 17 bases left between them. CDR3 DNA: TGTGCCAGCAGCCGGGCGGGGGCCTTCTTCGAGCAGTACTTC. Translating it yields CASSRAGAFFEQYF.

CDR3 in DNA: TGTGCCAGCTCACCGGCGACAGGGCCATTGAACACTGAAGCTTTCTTT. It encodes CASSPATGPLNTEAFF. J is TRBJ1-1 and V is TRBV18; 7 bases fit TRBD1. The CDR3 runs to 16 residues. In germline, CDR1 is KGHSH, CDR2 LQKENI. With V trimmed by 3 bases and J by 0 bases, 7 bases remained unmatched.

The rearrangement links TRBV5-4 to TRBJ1-2; D is uncertain. Deletions cut 0 bases from V and 0 bases from J, with 9 bases between. From germline, CDR1 is SGHNT and CDR2 YYREEE (reference sequence). CDR3 length: 15 amino acids. The CDR3 here is CASSLVLEANYGYTF. DNA for the CDR3: TGTGCCAGCAGCTTGGTTTTGGAGGCTAACTATGGCTACACCTTC.

This clone was seen just once. The chain joins TRBV4-2 to TRBJ1-3, with D unclear. This CDR3 comprises 14 residues. Germline CDR1 reads LGHNA; CDR2 reads YNFKEQ. V was clipped by 1 base and J by 3 bases, with 7 bases between them. The CDR3: CASSQGTVGNTIYF. The CDR3 coding sequence is TGTGCCAGCAGCCAAGGGACGGTTGGAAACACCATATATTTT.

This clone came up a few times. The V call is TRBV6-5, the J call TRBJ2-7; 10 bases are a match to TRBD2. The CDR3 has 15 residues. Trimming took 6 bases from V and 6 from J; bases not matched to a gene: 11. Germline V lookup: CDR1 MNHEY, CDR2 SVGAGI. The CDR3 bases are TGTGCCAGCAGACCCCTGACTAGCGGGTCAGTCGAGCAGTACTTC. Translation gives CASRPLTSGSVEQYF.

The chain is built from TRBV5-3 and TRBJ2-7, with D maybe TRBD1 (6 bases). TRBV5-3 is identified as an open reading frame with a role that is uncertain. The CDR3 covers 14 residues. Between the trimmed V and J ends, which lost 0 bases and 5 bases, there was a span of 12 bases. CDR3 region: CARSLDRANDEQYF. CDR3 nucleotide sequence: TGTGCCAGAAGCTTGGACAGGGCTAACGACGAGCAGTACTTC.

This clone was seen only a few times. The chain employs TRBV7-9 and TRBJ1-2, with D uncertain. CDR3 size: 11 residues. V was trimmed by 5 bases and J by 6 bases, leaving 7 bases between them. The germline gives CDR1 SEHNR, CDR2 FQNEAQ (reference sequence). The CDR3 loop is CASSTRHGYTF. CDR3 DNA: TGTGCCAGCAGCACCCGTCATGGCTACACCTTC.

The chain carries TRBV2 and TRBJ2-2; no definite D call. Trimming removed 4 bases from V and 12 bases from J, with 21 bases in between. The CDR3 sequence is 15 residues long. CDR1 and CDR2 from the germline V gene are SNHLY and FYNNEI. The CDR3 bases are TGTGCCAGCAGTGGGGGAACAGCTCAGGAGAGGAAGCTGTTTTTT. Amino acids: CASSGGTAQERKLFF.

The count of this clone is one. CDR3: CASSLSGANNEQFF. CDR3 bases: TGTGCCAGCAGCTTATCTGGGGCTAACAATGAGCAGTTCTTC. The rearrangement uses TRBV11-2 and TRBJ2-1; possible D gene TRBD1, 5 bases. Per the germline V gene, CDR1 is SGHAT and CDR2 is FQNNGV. The CDR3 is 14 residues long. Trimming cost V 2 bases and J 5 bases, with 10 bases left between them.

The chain is built from TRBV28 and TRBJ1-3; D unresolved. This CDR3 region has 12 residues. Germline V lookup: CDR1 MDHEN, CDR2 SYDVKM. With 3 bases removed from V and 4 bases from J, the gap between germline ends came to 4 bases. CDR3 in DNA: TGTGCCAGCAGTTTGAGAGGAAACACCATATATTTT. It encodes CASSLRGNTIYF.

The V call is TRBV11-2, the J call TRBJ2-1; TRBD2 matches at 10 bases. CDR1 is SGHAT, CDR2 FQNNGV, per germline. The CDR3 totals 17 residues. V lost 0 bases to trimming and J lost 2 bases; unmatched junction nucleotides: 4. Here the CDR3 reads CASSLEKAGGPYNEQFF. The CDR3 DNA is TGTGCCAGCAGCTTAGAGAAAGCGGGGGGGCCCTACAATGAGCAGTTCTTC.

This chain joins TRBV5-6 and TRBJ2-5; 11 nucleotides match TRBD2. Matching the DNA end better, TRBJ2-7 makes the J call doubtful. The germline CDR1 and CDR2 sequences are SGHDT and YYEEEE. The CDR3 length is 15 residues. The CDR3 loop reads CASILAGGSSYEQYF. CDR3 bases: TGTGCCAGCATCCTAGCGGGGGGTAGTTCCTACGAGCAGTACTTC.

V gene TRBV30 combines with J gene TRBJ2-7, with 8 bases identical to TRBD1. This CDR3 has 11 residues. Trimming removed 5 bases from V and 4 bases from J; junction bases left unmatched: 1. CDR1 GTSNPN and CDR2 SVGIG come from the germline V gene (reference sequence). CDR3 loop: CAWDRGYEQYF. CDR3 nucleotides: TGTGCCTGGGACAGGGGTTACGAGCAGTACTTC. Drawing the rest from reference TRBV30 and TRBJ2-7, the complete variable domain is SQTIHQWPATLVQPVGSPLSLECTVEGTSNPNLYWYRQAAGRGLQLLFYSVGIGQISSEVPQNLSASRPQDRQFILSSKKLLLSDSGFYLCAWDRGYEQYFGPGTRLTVT.

The genes are TRBV2 and TRBJ1-4; D may be TRBD1 (6 bases). This CDR3 spans 14 amino acids. The germline V and J ends were trimmed by 6 bases and 5 bases, with 13 bases remaining between them. The germline CDR1 and CDR2 sequences are SNHLY and FYNNEI. The CDR3 reads CASSEQGGNEKLFF. CDR3 nucleotide sequence: TGTGCCAGCAGCGAACAGGGAGGGAATGAAAAACTGTTTTTT.